This T cell receptor (beta chain) was obtained from a study of blood T cell repertoires in COVID-19. Per germline, CDR1 LNHDA and CDR2 SQIVND (reference sequence). There are 14 residues in the CDR3. V was pared by 6 bases and J by 4 bases, with 3 bases of the junction left unmatched. As originally analysed: It was from reference gene primer amplification that nucleated cell counts were estimated. Clones were read by immunoSEQ multiplex PCR, and TCRdb kept only the in-frame ones, dropping some. The V and J calls and the clone size are those of that table, but D and trimming were determined from the DNA. Among 150,000 to 200,000 clones listed, 76% were seen once. This study enrolled people aged roughly 18 to 90 from about 24 US geographic areas. Participants were placed into cohorts based on the clinical history they reported.

The sequenced material came from PBMCs or T cells enriched from blood (not recorded which). This TCR was sampled from a woman aged 50 to 60 with acute COVID-19. This chain uses TRBV19 with TRBJ1-1; TRBD1 matches at 12 bases. The CDR3, as DNA: TGTGCCAGTAGGAGGGACAGGGGGCCCACTGAAGCTTTCTTT. Its translation is CASRRDRGPTEAFF.